These 23 T cell receptor beta chains were sequenced from one sample in a study of T cells expressing NK-cell markers. With the 5' RACE reads reprocessed, TCRdb shows one record per CDR3 protein and no DNA. This table holds about 450,000 distinct CDR3 sequences. The sample was blood T cells: a sorted CD56 or NKG2C T cell subset, CD4+ or CD8+ T cells, or bulk PBMC T cells (not recorded which). These receptor sequences come from a woman aged 18-70 years in good health.

This sequence joins TRBV29-1 and TRBJ2-2; TCRdb's D gene call, TRBD2, goes unchecked for lack of DNA. Looked up from germline, CDR1 is SQVTM and CDR2 is ANQGSEA. The length of the CDR3 is 14 residues. The CDR3 region is CSVEETTSGGELFF.

The chain carries TRBV20-1 and TRBJ2-5; TCRdb designates TRBD2, a call that cannot be tested without DNA. Germline V gene lookup returns CDR1 DFQATT and CDR2 SNEGSKA (reference sequence). The CDR3 sequence is 15 residues long. The CDR3 reads CSAPDGGVAPKTQYF.

The chain has TRBV12-3 or TRBV12-4 and TRBJ2-6; the D call of TRBD2 rests on TCRdb alone, since no DNA is present to check it. The CDR3 contains 17 residues. CDR3 residues: CASSPQGLPSGANVLTF.

The chain is built from TRBV29-1 and TRBJ2-7; TCRdb picks TRBD1, but there is no DNA to check that call. The CDR3 is made up of 13 amino acids. Germline loops: CDR1 SQVTM, CDR2 ANQGSEA. The CDR3: CSVTRDRGFEQYF.

The chain has TRBV28 and TRBJ2-5; checking the TCRdb D call of TRBD1 is not possible without DNA. This CDR3 comprises 15 residues. CDR1 is MDHEN and CDR2 is SYDVKM in the germline V gene. CDR3 loop: CASSYQGFQAETQYF.

This chain connects TRBV3-1 to TRBJ1-1. The CDR3 length is 14 residues. Germline V gene lookup returns CDR1 LGHDT and CDR2 YNNKEL (reference sequence). The CDR3 sequence is CASSQVGEATEAFF. The full variable domain, rest sourced from reference TRBV3-1 and TRBJ1-1, is DTAVSQTPKYLVTQMGNDKSIKCEQNLGHDTMYWYKQDSKKFLKIMFSYNNKELIINETVPNRFSPKSPDKAHLNLHINSLELGDSAVYFCASSQVGEATEAFFGQGTRLTVV.

The J gene is TRBJ2-1, the V gene TRBV4-1; the TRBD1 assignment by TCRdb is unverifiable without DNA. This CDR3 is 15 amino acids long. CDR1 is MGHRA and CDR2 is YSYEKL in the germline V gene. This chain's CDR3 is CASSQPRTGPSEQFF.

Here the CDR3 reads CASSQSGADSYNEQFF. This chain connects TRBV27 to TRBJ2-1; lacking DNA, the TRBD1 call made by TCRdb goes unchecked. This CDR3 contains 16 residues. The germline CDR1 and CDR2 sequences are MNHEY and SMNVEV (reference sequence).

The chain uses TRBV12-3 or TRBV12-4 and TRBJ2-7; TCRdb reports TRBD1, a call that lacks DNA to check it against. The CDR3 is 16 amino acids. The CDR3 loop is CASSPRGGGSSYEQYF.

This rearrangement joins TRBV18 to TRBJ2-3; TCRdb names TRBD2, which stays unverified in the absence of DNA. CDR3 length: 16 residues. Germline assignment: CDR1 KGHSH and CDR2 LQKENI. Here the CDR3 reads CASSPSGTSPTDTQYF.

The chain joins TRBV18 to TRBJ1-3. CDR1 is KGHSH and CDR2 is LQKENI in the germline V gene. This CDR3 contains 15 residues. This CDR3 reads CASSPISGRGNTIYF. Full variable domain (rest looked up from reference TRBV18 and TRBJ1-3): NAGVMQNPRHLVRRRGQEARLRCSPMKGHSHVYWYRQLPEEGLKFMVYLQKENIIDESGMPKERFSAEFPKEGPSILRIQQVVRGDSAAYFCASSPISGRGNTIYFGEGSWLTVV.

The chain has TRBV19 and TRBJ2-5; the D call of TRBD1 rests on TCRdb alone, since no DNA is present to check it. CDR1 is LNHDA, CDR2 SQIVND, per germline (reference sequence). CDR3 length: 15 amino acids. The CDR3 region is CASSIRQRLQETQYF.

The chain carries TRBV6-2 or TRBV6-3 and TRBJ1-5; TCRdb names TRBD1, which stays unverified in the absence of DNA. CDR1 and CDR2 from the germline V gene are MNHEY and SVGEGT. The CDR3 is 16 residues long. The CDR3 loop reads CASSDPDRGHRQPQHF.

The rearrangement links TRBV12-3 or TRBV12-4 to TRBJ1-5; without DNA, the TCRdb call of TRBD1 cannot be checked. The CDR3 spans 18 residues. CDR3 protein: CASSWGTGGPYSNQPQHF.

The gene calls are TRBV9 and TRBJ1-2; with no DNA, the TCRdb D assignment of TRBD1 cannot be verified. The germline V gene has CDR1 SGDLS and CDR2 YYNGEE. This CDR3 has 15 residues. CDR3 region: CASSVLDRGPYGYTF.

This chain connects TRBV12-3 or TRBV12-4 to TRBJ1-1; TCRdb gives TRBD1 as the D gene, but with no DNA this cannot be confirmed. CDR3 length: 13 residues. The CDR3 is CASTEQGNTEAFF.

The rearrangement links TRBV20-1 to TRBJ2-7; as DNA is missing, the TRBD2 call by TCRdb cannot be tested. Germline V gene lookup returns CDR1 DFQATT and CDR2 SNEGSKA (reference sequence). This CDR3 is 15 amino acids long. CDR3 sequence: CSASEVGTSLTRQYF.

This rearrangement joins TRBV6-2 or TRBV6-3 to TRBJ2-1; there is no DNA to check the TCRdb D call of TRBD2. From germline, CDR1 is MNHEY and CDR2 SVGEGT. The CDR3 loop spans 14 amino acids. CDR3 sequence reads: CASNRLAGHNEQFF.

The CDR3 protein is CASSKKSESGLTSGANVLTF. The chain couples TRBV21-1 to TRBJ2-6; TCRdb's assignment of TRBD2 cannot be checked, as there is no DNA. TRBV21-1 is described as a pseudogene. The CDR3 spans 20 residues.

CDR3 loop: CASSQDRWALLAKNIQYF. This sequence joins TRBV4-3 and TRBJ2-4; TCRdb's assignment of TRBD2 cannot be checked, as there is no DNA. The CDR3 sequence is 18 residues long. The germline CDR1 and CDR2 sequences are LGHNA and YSLEER.

The rearrangement joins TRBV5-1 to TRBJ2-5; no DNA is available, so the TRBD1 call from TCRdb remains unchecked. Per the germline V gene, CDR1 is SGHRS and CDR2 is YFSETQ. There are 13 residues in the CDR3. CDR3 protein: CASNTGGAGTQYF.

The CDR3 spells CASSLPLRRGEGTQYF. V usage is TRBV7-2 and J usage is TRBJ2-5; the TRBD2 assignment by TCRdb is unverifiable without DNA. The CDR3 extends over 16 amino acids. Germline-derived CDR1 and CDR2 are SGHTA and FQGNSA.

The CDR3 loop reads CASSYGRSGANVLTF. The J gene is TRBJ2-6, the V gene TRBV6-5. Germline V gives CDR1 MNHEY, CDR2 SVGAGI. This CDR3 is 15 amino acids long.